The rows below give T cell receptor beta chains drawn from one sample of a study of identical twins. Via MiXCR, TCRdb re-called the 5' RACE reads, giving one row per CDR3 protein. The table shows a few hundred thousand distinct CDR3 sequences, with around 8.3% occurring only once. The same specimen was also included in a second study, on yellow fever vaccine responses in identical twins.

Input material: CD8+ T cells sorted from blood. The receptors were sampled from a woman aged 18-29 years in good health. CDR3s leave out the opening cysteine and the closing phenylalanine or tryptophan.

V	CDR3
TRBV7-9	ASSLAPHTTSYEQY
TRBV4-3	ASSRDRDPTYEQY
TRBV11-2	ASSLPLPGTPYNEQF
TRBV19	ASSIFPVVGLYNEQF
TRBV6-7	ASSYRGGASYNEQF
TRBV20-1	SARDLGYSNQPQH
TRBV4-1	ASSQPGTGYEQY
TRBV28	ASTHFESTGELF
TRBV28	ASKYPGPSYEQY
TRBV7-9	ASSPGVYVSTDTQY
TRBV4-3	ASGGLTSTNGYT
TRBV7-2	ASSLVRDSYGYT
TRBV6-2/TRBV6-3	ASSYDPREMGSYNEQF
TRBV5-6	ASSGGTTGELF
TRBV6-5	ASSYPQGGPDTQY
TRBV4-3	ASSQDLSVAETQY
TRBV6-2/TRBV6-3	ASSYLPGHLELF
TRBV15	ATATDLRNTGELF
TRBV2	ASSDGLSYNEQF
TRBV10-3	AISEQADEQF
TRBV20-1	SARASMEKLF
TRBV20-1	SARLGQVSVHEQF
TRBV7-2	ASSVFGGASGQETQY
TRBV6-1	ASTPFLAGETAAEQY
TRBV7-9	ASSLVVGGRDEQY
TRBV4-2	ASTRSEGDNEQF
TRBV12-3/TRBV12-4	ASSSLLNTEAF
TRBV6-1	ASRTQGGSEQY
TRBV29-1	SVEEGTALQPYNEQF
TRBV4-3	ASSQDPRTGELF
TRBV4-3	ASSQDRAGVNTGELF
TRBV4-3	ASSQDARQGSYEQY
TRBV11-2	ASSLGVQAEAF
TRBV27	ASSFTTGETQY
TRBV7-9	ASSPGRLTSGTYEQY
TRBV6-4	AGPQMNQLAVTYEQY
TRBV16	ASSQVAGLNEQF
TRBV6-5	ASSYSSALAGVSQETQY
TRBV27	ASSLMGRNQPQH
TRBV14	SSSQDLWGNYGYT
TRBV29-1	SVEGSYEQY
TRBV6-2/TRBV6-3	ASLLENTGELF
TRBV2	ASSDPGRAAPTGELF
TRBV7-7	ASSLWGGNEQF
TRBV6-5	ASSSSGLAGDEQF
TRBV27	ASSRQGFKGTDTQY
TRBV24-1	ATSDPEFLYNEQF
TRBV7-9	ASTNRRETQY
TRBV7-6	ASSLAEVNSGANVLT
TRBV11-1	ASSSSTSGRTGYNEQF
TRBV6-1	ASDTGASSYNEQF
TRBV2	ASSEVAGGTNEQF
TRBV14	ASSQDWREGGRKF
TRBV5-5	ASSLGGRSTDTQY
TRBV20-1	SAREPEGMNTEAF